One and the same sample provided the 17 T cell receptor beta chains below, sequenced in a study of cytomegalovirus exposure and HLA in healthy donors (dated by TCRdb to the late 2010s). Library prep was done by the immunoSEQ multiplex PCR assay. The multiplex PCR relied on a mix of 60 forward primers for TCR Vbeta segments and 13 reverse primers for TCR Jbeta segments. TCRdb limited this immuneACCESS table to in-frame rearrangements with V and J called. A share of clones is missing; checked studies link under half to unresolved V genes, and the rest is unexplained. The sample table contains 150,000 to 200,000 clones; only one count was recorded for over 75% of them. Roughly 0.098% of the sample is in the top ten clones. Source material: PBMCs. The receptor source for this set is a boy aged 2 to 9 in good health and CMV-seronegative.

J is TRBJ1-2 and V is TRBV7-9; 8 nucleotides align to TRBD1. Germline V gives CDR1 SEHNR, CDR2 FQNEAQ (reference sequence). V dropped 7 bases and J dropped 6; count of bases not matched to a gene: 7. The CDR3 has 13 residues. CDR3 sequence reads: CASTPPGGNGYTF. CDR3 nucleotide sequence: TGTGCCAGCACCCCCCCAGGGGGCAATGGCTACACCTTC.

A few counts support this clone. The CDR3 loop is CASRTADGETQYF. The DNA of the CDR3 is TGTGCCAGCAGGACGGCGGATGGGGAGACCCAGTACTTC. This rearrangement joins TRBV7-3 to TRBJ2-5; D unclear. The V end lost 6 bases, the J end lost 5 bases, and 13 bases lay between the germline ends. Germline V gene data show CDR1 as SGHTA and CDR2 as FQGTGA. The CDR3 spans 13 residues.

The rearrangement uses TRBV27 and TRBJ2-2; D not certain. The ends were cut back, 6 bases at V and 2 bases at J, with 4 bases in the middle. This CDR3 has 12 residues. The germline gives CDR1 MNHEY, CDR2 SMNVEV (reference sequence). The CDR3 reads CASSLNTGELFF. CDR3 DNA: TGTGCCAGCAGCCTTAACACCGGGGAGCTGTTTTTT.

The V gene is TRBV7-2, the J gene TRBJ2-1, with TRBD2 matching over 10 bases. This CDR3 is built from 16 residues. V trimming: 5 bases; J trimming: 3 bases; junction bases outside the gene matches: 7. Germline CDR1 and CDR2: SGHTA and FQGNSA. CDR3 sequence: CASSPLAGGYYNEQFF. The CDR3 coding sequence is TGTGCCAGCAGCCCCTTAGCGGGGGGCTACTACAATGAGCAGTTCTTC.

Here the CDR3 reads CAWNHQGGTEAFF. CDR3 DNA: TGTGCCTGGAACCATCAAGGGGGCACTGAAGCTTTCTTT. The rearrangement uses TRBV30 and TRBJ1-1; D possibly corresponds to TRBD1 (6 bases). The CDR3 runs to 13 residues. The germline gives CDR1 GTSNPN, CDR2 SVGIG (reference sequence). The V end lost 4 bases, the J end lost 4 bases, and 13 bases lay between the germline ends.

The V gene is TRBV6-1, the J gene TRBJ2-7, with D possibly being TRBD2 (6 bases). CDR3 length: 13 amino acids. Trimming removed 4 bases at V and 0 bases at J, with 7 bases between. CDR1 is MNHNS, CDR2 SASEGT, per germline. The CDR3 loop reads CASSVGGSYEQYF. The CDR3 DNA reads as TGTGCCAGCAGTGTGGGAGGCTCCTACGAGCAGTACTTC.

The CDR3 region is CASSAPGQATYGYTF. Written as DNA, the CDR3 is TGTGCCAGCAGCGCGCCGGGACAGGCGACCTATGGCTACACCTTC. The rearrangement links TRBV9 to TRBJ1-2; 8 positions agree with TRBD1. CDR3 length equals 15 residues. J was trimmed by 4 bases and V by 3 bases; bases with no gene match: 8. Germline lookup yields CDR1 SGDLS and CDR2 YYNGEE.

CDR3 residues: CASTPTGAGLAGGPQETQYF. The CDR3 coding sequence is TGTGCCAGTACGCCGACAGGCGCGGGACTAGCGGGGGGGCCCCAAGAGACCCAGTACTTC. This sequence joins TRBV19 and TRBJ2-5, with 16 bases that match TRBD2. The length of the CDR3 is 20 residues. Per the germline V gene, CDR1 is LNHDA and CDR2 is SQIVND (reference sequence). V shed 7 bases and J 1 base; nucleotides not matched to a gene: 15.

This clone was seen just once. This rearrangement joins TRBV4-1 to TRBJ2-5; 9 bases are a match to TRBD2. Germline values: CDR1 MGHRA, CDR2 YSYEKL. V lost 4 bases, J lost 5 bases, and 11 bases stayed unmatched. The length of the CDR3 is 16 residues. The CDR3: CASSPWGAGGGETQYF. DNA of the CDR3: TGCGCCAGCAGCCCCTGGGGAGCGGGGGGAGGGGAGACCCAGTACTTC.

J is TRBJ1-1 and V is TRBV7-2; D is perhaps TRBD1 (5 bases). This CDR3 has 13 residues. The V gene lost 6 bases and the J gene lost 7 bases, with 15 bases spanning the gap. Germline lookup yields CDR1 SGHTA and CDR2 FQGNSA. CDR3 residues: CASRKGRESEAFF. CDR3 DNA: TGTGCCAGCAGGAAGGGGCGGGAAAGTGAAGCTTTCTTT.

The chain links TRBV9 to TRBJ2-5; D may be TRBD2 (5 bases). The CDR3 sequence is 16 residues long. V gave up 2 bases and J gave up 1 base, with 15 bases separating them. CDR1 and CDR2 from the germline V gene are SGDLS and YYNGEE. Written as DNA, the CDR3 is TGTGCCAGCAGCGTTCGGGGTAGCCAATTCCAAGAGACCCAGTACTTC. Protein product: CASSVRGSQFQETQYF.

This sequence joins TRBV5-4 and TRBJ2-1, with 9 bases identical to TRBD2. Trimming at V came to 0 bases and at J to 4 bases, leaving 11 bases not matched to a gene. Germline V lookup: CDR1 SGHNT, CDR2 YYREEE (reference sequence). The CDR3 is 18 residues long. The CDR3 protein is CASSLDLGAGGRYNEQFF. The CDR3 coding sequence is TGTGCCAGCAGCTTGGATCTGGGGGCGGGGGGGCGATACAATGAGCAGTTCTTC.

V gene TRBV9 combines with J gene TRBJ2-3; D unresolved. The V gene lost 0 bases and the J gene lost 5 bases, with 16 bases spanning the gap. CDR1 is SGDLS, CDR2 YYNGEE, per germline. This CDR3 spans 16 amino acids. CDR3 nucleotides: TGTGCCAGCAGCGTAGGGGTCTCCAACCGAGGAGATACGCAGTATTTT. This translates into CASSVGVSNRGDTQYF.

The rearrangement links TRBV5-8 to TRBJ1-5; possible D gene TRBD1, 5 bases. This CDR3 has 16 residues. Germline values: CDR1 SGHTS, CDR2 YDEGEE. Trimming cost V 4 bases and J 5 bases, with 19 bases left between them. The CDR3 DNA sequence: TGTGCCAGCAGCCCCACCGGGGGAAGCACTGATCAGCCCCAGCATTTT. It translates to CASSPTGGSTDQPQHF.

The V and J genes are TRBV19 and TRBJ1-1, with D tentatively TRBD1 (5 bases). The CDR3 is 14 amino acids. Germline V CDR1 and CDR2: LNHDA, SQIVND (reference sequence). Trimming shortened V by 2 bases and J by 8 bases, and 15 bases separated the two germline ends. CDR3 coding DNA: TGTGCCAGTAGTATATCTTTCCAGGGTGGAGAAGCTTTCTTT. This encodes CASSISFQGGEAFF.

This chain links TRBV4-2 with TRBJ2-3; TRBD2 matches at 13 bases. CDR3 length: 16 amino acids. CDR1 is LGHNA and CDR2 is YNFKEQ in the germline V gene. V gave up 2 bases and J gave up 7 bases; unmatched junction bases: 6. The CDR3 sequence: CASSQLTSGGANTQYF. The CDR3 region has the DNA TGTGCCAGCAGCCAACTCACTAGCGGGGGGGCAAATACGCAGTATTTT.

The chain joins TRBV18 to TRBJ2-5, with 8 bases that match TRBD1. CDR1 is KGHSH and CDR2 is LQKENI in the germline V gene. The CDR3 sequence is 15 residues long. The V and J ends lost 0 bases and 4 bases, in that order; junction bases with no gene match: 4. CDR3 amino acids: CASSPPQGGRETQYF. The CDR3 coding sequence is TGTGCCAGCTCACCACCACAGGGGGGAAGAGAGACCCAGTACTTC. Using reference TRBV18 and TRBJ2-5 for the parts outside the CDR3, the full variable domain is NAGVMQNPRHLVRRRGQEARLRCSPMKGHSHVYWYRQLPEEGLKFMVYLQKENIIDESGMPKERFSAEFPKEGPSILRIQQVVRGDSAAYFCASSPPQGGRETQYFGPGTRLLVL.